A single sample gave rise to the 9 T cell receptor beta chains below, sequenced in a study of T-cell memory formation after mild COVID-19. TCRdb re-called the 5' RACE reads with MiXCR, one entry per CDR3 protein. Altogether 250,000 or so distinct CDR3 sequences are present, over 15% being singletons, with the ten largest covering around 23%. Specimen: PBMCs or a T cell subset sorted from them (not recorded which). These receptor sequences come from a man between 18 and 35 years old who had mild COVID-19 (a few samples of this study predate the infection). Cell type and time point are not known.

This clonotype was observed many times. V usage is TRBV27 and J usage is TRBJ2-2; 10 bases are a match to TRBD2. CDR1 is MNHEY, CDR2 SMNVEV, per germline (reference sequence). The CDR3 totals 18 residues. Germline trimming cut 1 base from V and 1 base from J; bases unmatched to any gene: 6. CDR3 in DNA: TGTGCCAGCAGTTTATATCCTAGCGGGGGAAGGAACACCGGGGAGCTGTTTTTT. Translating gives CASSLYPSGGRNTGELFF.

The sample holds a few counts of this clonotype. For the CDR3, the DNA is TGTGCCAGCACCCGACAGGGGGGGGATGGCTACACCTTC. It is translated as CASTRQGGDGYTF. The chain uses TRBV7-2 and TRBJ1-2; 9 bases are a match to TRBD1. With 7 bases clipped from V and 6 bases from J, the junction kept 6 bases outside the gene matches. Germline CDR1 is SGHTA and CDR2 is FQGNSA. The CDR3 is 13 amino acids. Filled out from reference TRBV7-2 and TRBJ1-2, the complete variable domain reads GAGVSQSPSNKVTEKGKDVELRCDPISGHTALYWYRQSLGQGLEFLIYFQGNSAPDKSGLPSDRFSAERTGGSVSTLTIQRTQQEDSAVYLCASTRQGGDGYTFGSGTRLTVV.

J is TRBJ2-7 and V is TRBV12-3 or TRBV12-4; tentatively, D is TRBD1 or TRBD2 (5 bases each). V lost 7 bases to trimming and J lost 5 bases, with 15 bases between them. The CDR3 length is 13 residues. CDR3 residues: CASKASGAHEQYF. CDR3 bases: TGTGCCAGCAAAGCGTCCGGGGCCCACGAGCAGTACTTC.

A word on this clonotype: One junction end disagrees with the germline gene, perhaps due to a read error. The V and J genes are TRBV7-9 and TRBJ1-6, with D perhaps matching TRBD1 (6 bases). Germline V lookup: CDR1 SEHNR, CDR2 FQNEAQ (reference sequence). The CDR3 runs to 13 residues. CDR3 sequence reads: CASSSQTGSTLHF. The CDR3 region has the DNA TGTGCCAGCAGCTCGCAGACAGGTTCAACCCTCCACTTT.

The chain recombines TRBV4-1 with TRBJ2-3; TRBD2 might be the D (5 bases). The CDR3 contains 15 residues. Germline V CDR1 and CDR2: MGHRA, YSYEKL. V was trimmed by 6 bases and J by 2 bases, leaving 15 bases between them. CDR3 sequence (DNA): TGCGCCAGCAGAGGAAGTCTAGCAGACACAGATACGCAGTATTTT. Translated: CASRGSLADTDTQYF.

This clonotype has a handful of counts. This sequence joins TRBV5-1 and TRBJ2-1, with D uncertain. V was cut by 4 bases and J by 7 bases, with 21 bases left in between. The CDR3 is made up of 16 amino acids. Germline-derived CDR1 and CDR2 are SGHRS and YFSETQ. CDR3 region: CASSPTPGGQTNEQFF. As DNA, the CDR3 is TGCGCCAGCAGCCCCACCCCAGGCGGCCAGACTAATGAGCAGTTCTTC. Full variable domain (rest looked up from reference TRBV5-1 and TRBJ2-1): KAGVTQTPRYLIKTRGQQVTLSCSPISGHRSVSWYQQTPGQGLQFLFEYFSETQRNKGNFPGRFSGRQFSNSRSEMNVSTLELGDSALYLCASSPTPGGQTNEQFFGPGTRLTVL.

This chain uses TRBV7-3 with TRBJ2-3; D is unresolved. The CDR3 contains 14 residues. With 2 bases removed from V and 2 bases from J, the gap between germline ends came to 8 bases. CDR1 is SGHTA, CDR2 FQGTGA, per germline. The CDR3 here is CASSLDGITDTQYF. The CDR3 coding sequence is TGTGCCAGCAGCTTAGATGGCATCACAGATACGCAGTATTTT.

This clonotype was seen a handful of times. The chain recombines TRBV20-1 with TRBJ2-7, with 9 nucleotides matching TRBD1. Germline loops: CDR1 DFQATT, CDR2 SNEGSKA (reference sequence). The junction had 4 bases not matched to a gene; V was cut back by 5 bases and J by 5 bases. CDR3 length: 12 amino acids. The CDR3 protein is CSAPGQGDEQYF. The CDR3 bases are TGCAGTGCTCCGGGACAGGGCGACGAGCAGTACTTC.

In this sample, this clonotype turned up a few times. The rearrangement links TRBV20-1 to TRBJ1-2; D uncertain. This CDR3 contains 12 residues. Trimming took 3 bases from V and 7 from J, leaving 12 bases between them. CDR1 is DFQATT and CDR2 is SNEGSKA in the germline V gene (reference sequence). CDR3 bases: TGCAGTGCTAGTGAGTTCCGCCCTGGCTACACCTTC. Translating gives CSASEFRPGYTF.